The clone carrying this T cell receptor (beta chain) was counted once. Looked up from germline, CDR1 is LGHDT and CDR2 is YNNKEL (reference sequence). The CDR3 runs 19 residues. The V segment lost 1 base and the J segment 3 bases; nucleotides outside the gene matches: 9. The data belong to a study of T cell responses to AZD1222 COVID-19 vaccine. Assay used: immunoSEQ multiplex PCR; TCRdb lists only in-frame clones, some missing. The sample holds some 86,000 clones, more than 75% seen once. The sequencing here drew on peripheral blood, taken on day 0 of AZD1222 vaccination. The sequence came from an adult in good health. V and J are TRBV3-1 (or the pseudogene TRBV3-2) and TRBJ2-1, with TRBD2 matching over 13 bases. The CDR3 DNA is TGTGCCAGCAGCCAAGGAAGTTTAACTAGCGGGGGGGTCTACAATGAGCAGTTCTTC. Amino acids: CASSQGSLTSGGVYNEQFF.